Included here is one TCR beta chain sequence, with context. This sample was taken from a study of blood T cell repertoires in COVID-19. Study-wide background: There were acute and convalescent COVID-19 samples, and they came from the United States, Italy and Spain. PBMCs, B-cell-depleted T cells, or T cells were the source of the cDNA or gDNA that made up the material.

Germline V gene sequence: CDR1 MNHEY, CDR2 SVGEGT. The CDR3 runs 15 residues. Between the trimmed V and J ends, which lost 2 bases and 4 bases, there was a span of 15 bases. Measured with immunoSEQ multiplex PCR; TCRdb has only the in-frame clones, and not every one. Here the sample spans more than 250,000 clones, about 82% being singletons. What was sequenced was peripheral blood. This clonotype was obtained from a woman in her forties or fifties with acute or convalescent COVID-19. V is TRBV6-2 or TRBV6-3 and J is TRBJ2-7; weak D call: TRBD2 (5 bases). CDR3 in DNA: TGTGCCAGCAGTTACAAGGAGGCTAGCTCGTACGAGCAGTACTTC. This gives the protein CASSYKEASSYEQYF.